The source of this T cell receptor (beta chain) is a study of cytomegalovirus exposure and HLA in healthy donors. PCR primers comprised 60 Vbeta and 13 Jbeta primers. TCRdb's copy holds only in-frame clones and misses some; the assay was immunoSEQ multiplex PCR. Found here are 180,000 or so clones, roughly 80% of them singletons; the top ten hold roughly 8%. The ends were cut back, 2 bases at V and 2 bases at J, with 7 bases in the middle. The CDR3 spans 13 residues. Germline lookup yields CDR1 ENHRY and CDR2 SYGVKD. This chain uses TRBV10-3 with TRBJ2-7, with D uncertain. The material sequenced was PBMCs. The sequence derives from a woman aged 40 to 55 in good health and CMV-seropositive. CDR3 region: CAISEGPPYEQYF. The CDR3 nucleotides read TGTGCCATCAGTGAGGGGCCCCCCTACGAGCAGTACTTC.